The present T cell receptor (beta chain) was sequenced within a study of blood T cell repertoires in COVID-19. About the research overall: The origin of the acute and convalescent COVID-19 samples was the United States, Italy and Spain. The analysed material was cDNA or gDNA that came from T cells, B-cell-depleted T cells, or PBMCs.

Profiling relied on immunoSEQ multiplex PCR, and the TCRdb table lists in-frame clones only, not all of them. This table has about 24,000 clones, about 89% appearing once. This CDR3 region has 14 residues. The V and J ends lost 4 bases and 0 bases respectively, with 7 bases between them. The V gene's germline CDR1 is MNHEY and CDR2 SVGEGT. Seattle cases were enrolled at active infection and followed longitudinally. The chain has TRBV6-2 or TRBV6-3 and TRBJ1-3; D ambiguous. The material sequenced was peripheral blood. This TCR came from a man between 65 and 85 years old with COVID-19, enrolled during active disease. The chain's CDR3 is CASSSGGSGNTIYF. CDR3 sequence (DNA): TGTGCCAGCAGTTCCGGCGGCTCTGGAAACACCATATATTTT.